This T cell receptor (beta chain) is from a study of T cells in Graves' hyperthyroidism and ophthalmopathy. CDR3 length: 16 amino acids. Germline lookup yields CDR1 SEHNR and CDR2 FQNEAQ (reference sequence). Trimming removed 2 bases from V and 6 bases from J, with 19 bases in between. RNA transcripts yielded amplified TCR beta CDR3 regions. Using the HTBI primer set, a first-round RT-PCR was run on the TCR CDR3. One entry per CDR3 protein results from TCRdb running MiXCR on the multiplex PCR reads. The table shows approximately 700,000 distinct CDR3 sequences, with roughly 45% occurring only once. This clonotype came up a few times. The antigen is undetermined. Study-wide points: Model-based prediction identified ophthalmopathy a median about 7 months prior to its onset. Ophthalmopathy cases were set apart from stable hyperthyroidism by a 13 V-J model. Blood held most thyroid clonotypes expanded above 0.001 frequency.

The specimen was peripheral blood or thyroid tissue (not recorded which). The chain links TRBV7-9 to TRBJ1-2, with D tentatively TRBD1 (6 bases). The sequence came from an adult man with Graves' disease, either hyperthyroidism or ophthalmopathy (not recorded which). The chain's CDR3 is CASSLQGFDGLDGYTF. DNA of the CDR3: TGTGCCAGCAGCTTACAGGGGTTCGACGGTCTCGATGGCTACACCTTC. Full variable domain (rest looked up from reference TRBV7-9 and TRBJ1-2): DTGVSQNPRHKITKRGQNVTFRCDPISEHNRLYWYRQTLGQGPEFLTYFQNEAQLEKSRLLSDRFSAERPKGSFSTLEIQRTEQGDSAMYLCASSLQGFDGLDGYTFGSGTRLTVV.